The present entry profiles one TCR beta chain with its context. Its antigen is as yet unknown. CDR1 SGDLS and CDR2 YYNGEE come from the germline V gene. Trimming took off 3 bases at V and 4 bases at J, with 7 bases between the two ends. The CDR3 is 13 amino acids. The sample belongs to a study of radiation and T cells in renal cell carcinoma. Study information: Nephrectomy followed 15 Gy stereotactic body radiation by 4 weeks. Overall study findings and caveats: Top tumor clonotypes rose in blood 2 weeks post-radiation, then contracted.

Time point described: baseline pretreatment blood. As for treatment: 15 Gy SBRT to primary tumor, nephrectomy 4 weeks later. Here immunoSEQ multiplex PCR was the method, and the copy in TCRdb shows in-frame clones only, minus some. The table lists about 130,000 clones, around nine tenths of them singletons, with more than 10% in the top ten. This TCR derives from a woman in her fifties or sixties with renal cell carcinoma. The specimen was blood, collected from a patient whose treatment included radiotherapy and nephrectomy. J is TRBJ1-4 and V is TRBV9; D gene uncertain. The CDR3 here is CASSGAVNEKLFF. CDR3 DNA sequence: TGTGCCAGCAGCGGGGCGGTTAATGAAAAACTGTTTTTT.